One and the same sample provided the 28 T cell receptor beta chains below, sequenced in a study of blood T cells in healthy people across ages. With a J-beta primer mix and a sample-barcoded 5' primer, a second PCR ran about 7 to 12 cycles. Each CDR3 protein is one row after TCRdb ran MiXCR on the 5' RACE reads. Found here are roughly 1.6 million distinct CDR3 sequences, about 31% of them singletons; the top ten hold 10% to 12%. The material sequenced was blood. These receptors were taken from a young woman in good health.

This clonotype showed up just a few times. V is TRBV3-1 and J is TRBJ1-2; tentative D call: TRBD1 (5 bases). Trimming took 4 bases from V and 7 from J, leaving 16 bases between them. Per germline, CDR1 LGHDT and CDR2 YNNKEL (reference sequence). The CDR3 sequence is 14 residues long. As DNA, the CDR3 is TGTGCCAGCAGCCCCTATGAGACAGTCGGTGGCTACACCTTC. Translating gives CASSPYETVGGYTF.

This clonotype has just a few counts. The V gene is TRBV6-1, the J gene TRBJ2-1; 7 nucleotides line up with TRBD1. CDR3 length: 15 residues. Germline-derived CDR1 and CDR2 are MNHNS and SASEGT. V dropped 4 bases and J dropped 7; count of bases not matched to a gene: 10. The DNA for the CDR3 is TGTGCCAGCAGTGTCCAGACAGGGTTTTATAATGAGCAGTTCTTC. This codes for CASSVQTGFYNEQFF.

The table lists this clonotype with a few counts. The V and J genes are TRBV12-3 or TRBV12-4 and TRBJ2-7; D possibly corresponds to TRBD1 (5 bases). The CDR3 loop spans 15 amino acids. The V end was cut by 5 bases, the J end by 1 base, with 15 bases between. Written as DNA, the CDR3 is TGTGCCAGCAGTGCCGACTGGGGCGCGTCCTACGAGCAGTACTTC. Translating it yields CASSADWGASYEQYF.

Of note for this clonotype: One base away lies a much larger clone, so this may be a sequencing read error. This chain links TRBV15 with TRBJ2-1; 8 bases map to TRBD2. The CDR3 is 16 amino acids. The germline gives CDR1 LNHNV, CDR2 YYDKDF (reference sequence). In DNA, the CDR3 is TGTGCCACCAACAGAGATAGGGGCGGGGGGAACAATGAGCAGTTCTTC. As protein: CATNRDRGGGNNEQFF.

This chain uses TRBV28 with TRBJ2-7; 8 nucleotides match TRBD1. The CDR3 is 15 residues long. Germline V gene data show CDR1 as MDHEN and CDR2 as SYDVKM. V shed 4 bases and J 2 bases; nucleotides not matched to a gene: 7. CDR3 DNA sequence: TGTGCCAGCAGTTCGGGGGACAGGCTGACCTACGAGCAGTACTTC. It is translated as CASSSGDRLTYEQYF. The whole variable domain, filled in from reference TRBV28 and TRBJ2-7, reads DVKVTQSSRYLVKRTGEKVFLECVQDMDHENMFWYRQDPGLGLRLIYFSYDVKMKEKGDIPEGYSVSREKKERFSLILESASTNQTSMYLCASSSGDRLTYEQYFGPGTRLTVT.

This clonotype occurred a few times. The rearrangement joins TRBV6-5 to TRBJ1-6; no reliable D call. The V and J ends lost 2 bases and 11 bases respectively, with 10 bases between them. Germline CDR1 and CDR2: MNHEY and SVGAGI. The CDR3 contains 13 residues. The CDR3 sequence is CASSYGWRPPLHF. The CDR3 nucleotides read TGTGCCAGCAGTTACGGTTGGAGGCCACCCCTCCACTTT.

A few counts support this clonotype. V is TRBV3-1 and J is TRBJ2-1; 15 nucleotides align to TRBD2. The J segment lost 9 bases and the V segment lost 4 bases, leaving 7 bases of the junction unmatched. CDR1 and CDR2 from the germline V gene are LGHDT and YNNKEL (reference sequence). The CDR3 loop spans 16 amino acids. The CDR3 DNA is TGTGCCAGCAGCCCCGGACTAGCGGGGGGGCCGGGTGAGCAGTTCTTC. Translated: CASSPGLAGGPGEQFF.

This clonotype was seen only a few times. The chain carries TRBV3-1 and TRBJ2-1, with a possible D match to TRBD1 (6 bases). Trimming cost V 4 bases and J 8 bases, with 21 bases left between them. The CDR3 covers 16 residues. The germline V gene has CDR1 LGHDT and CDR2 YNNKEL (reference sequence). CDR3 loop: CASSLPLAQGIDEQFF. The CDR3 bases are TGTGCCAGCAGCCTTCCATTAGCACAGGGAATTGATGAGCAGTTCTTC.

This clonotype was counted many times. V usage is TRBV9 and J usage is TRBJ2-1; TRBD1 matches at 8 bases. CDR3 length: 15 residues. CDR1 is SGDLS, CDR2 YYNGEE, per germline. V lost 4 bases and J lost 4; bases outside the gene matches: 7. This CDR3 is CASSPGTGLYNEQFF. The CDR3 coding sequence is TGTGCCAGCAGCCCGGGGACAGGACTTTACAATGAGCAGTTCTTC.

The J gene is TRBJ1-2, the V gene TRBV28; 10 bases line up with TRBD1. The CDR3 length is 15 residues. V lost 3 bases, J lost 8 bases, and 9 bases stayed unmatched. Germline lookup yields CDR1 MDHEN and CDR2 SYDVKM. CDR3 protein: CASSFPQQTGGGYTF. CDR3 sequence (DNA): TGTGCCAGCAGTTTTCCGCAACAGACAGGGGGCGGCTACACCTTC.

The chain is built from TRBV20-1 and TRBJ2-1, with 11 positions matching TRBD2. CDR1 and CDR2 from the germline V gene are DFQATT and SNEGSKA (reference sequence). Trimming cost V 5 bases and J 4 bases; bases outside gene matches: 10. The CDR3 has 16 residues. CDR3 in DNA: TGCAGTGCTTCCCTATCCGGGACTAGCGGATACAATGAGCAGTTCTTC. It translates to CSASLSGTSGYNEQFF.

The chain joins TRBV20-1 to TRBJ2-5; D is perhaps TRBD1 or TRBD2 (5 bases each). V was trimmed by 2 bases and J by 5 bases, leaving 18 bases between them. The CDR3 consists of 15 residues. In germline, CDR1 is DFQATT, CDR2 SNEGSKA (reference sequence). The CDR3 here is CSARSAGTTRETQYF. As DNA, the CDR3 is TGCAGTGCTAGATCTGCCGGGACCACCAGGGAGACCCAGTACTTC.

This clonotype was recorded a few times. The gene calls are TRBV24-1 and TRBJ2-3, with D unresolved. This CDR3 region has 15 residues. Germline V CDR1 and CDR2: KGHDR, SFDVKD. Trimming took off 4 bases at V and 4 bases at J, with 14 bases between the two ends. The CDR3 bases are TGTGCCACCAGTGACCCGTTCGGACCCGCAGATACGCAGTATTTT. Residues: CATSDPFGPADTQYF.

There are many counts of this clonotype. The chain uses TRBV5-1 and TRBJ2-7; TRBD2 aligns across 7 bases. The CDR3 sequence is 14 residues long. Germline assignment: CDR1 SGHRS and CDR2 YFSETQ. V was pared by 0 bases and J by 3 bases, with 3 bases of the junction left unmatched. The CDR3 region is CASSLVGGDYEQYF. CDR3 coding DNA: TGCGCCAGCAGCTTGGTTGGGGGGGACTACGAGCAGTACTTC.

This clonotype was counted between two and nine times. The chain combines TRBV11-2 with TRBJ2-5; no reliable D call. The germline CDR1 and CDR2 sequences are SGHAT and FQNNGV. V lost 8 bases to trimming and J lost 5 bases, with 15 bases between them. The CDR3 totals 13 residues. The CDR3 nucleotides are TGTGCCAGCTCCTATCCCATGGTGGAGACCCAGTACTTC. The encoded protein is CASSYPMVETQYF.

The table lists this clonotype with a few counts. The genes are TRBV7-2 and TRBJ1-2; the D gene is possibly TRBD1 (5 bases). From germline, CDR1 is SGHTA and CDR2 FQGNSA. V lost 5 bases and J lost 6, with 19 bases in between. The CDR3 sequence is 15 residues long. The CDR3 spells CASSRLLRQPDGYTF. The CDR3 DNA is TGTGCCAGCAGCCGATTACTACGACAGCCTGATGGCTACACCTTC.

On this clonotype: At one end, the junction sequence differs from germline, possibly due to a read error. This rearrangement joins TRBV10-2 to TRBJ2-7; 7 bases fit TRBD1. The CDR3 consists of 16 residues. Per the germline V gene, CDR1 is WSHSY and CDR2 is SAAADI. The CDR3 DNA follows: TGCGCCGGCAGTGAGTCGAGGGGGCTAGGGTCCTACGAGCAGTACTTC. Its protein product is CAGSESRGLGSYEQYF.

The V gene is TRBV29-1, the J gene TRBJ2-7; perhaps TRBD2 as D (6 bases). The germline V gene encodes CDR1 SQVTM and CDR2 ANQGSEA. The CDR3 consists of 12 residues. V lost 5 bases to trimming and J lost 2 bases, with 10 bases between them. CDR3 loop: CSVTSSTYEQYF. The CDR3 DNA is TGCAGCGTTACTAGCTCGACCTACGAGCAGTACTTC.

This clonotype occurred a few times. This chain joins TRBV20-1 and TRBJ2-3; TRBD2 agrees at 7 bases. Trimming took 5 bases from V and 6 from J; bases not matched to a gene: 11. The CDR3 has 14 amino acids. The germline V gene has CDR1 DFQATT and CDR2 SNEGSKA (reference sequence). CDR3 region: CSAGWAGAGDTQYF. Here the CDR3 DNA reads TGCAGTGCTGGTTGGGCGGGAGCGGGGGATACGCAGTATTTT.

This clonotype was found many times. The V call is TRBV29-1, the J call TRBJ2-7; 7 nucleotides match TRBD2. V lost 4 bases and J lost 6; bases outside the gene matches: 21. Germline CDR1 reads SQVTM; CDR2 reads ANQGSEA. This CDR3 spans 17 amino acids. The CDR3 region is CSVAQYSKVAGVFEQYF. The CDR3 DNA reads as TGCAGCGTTGCACAATACTCAAAGGTGGCGGGAGTATTCGAGCAGTACTTC.

V gene TRBV7-3 combines with J gene TRBJ2-1, with 9 bases aligning to TRBD2. J lost 7 bases, V lost 1 base, and 5 bases had no gene match. CDR3 size: 15 residues. Germline CDR1 reads SGHTA; CDR2 reads FQGTGA. The CDR3, as DNA: TGTGCCAGCAGCTTAATGGGGACTAGCAATAATGAGCAGTTCTTC. It encodes CASSLMGTSNNEQFF. Based on the CDR3 plus reference TRBV7-3 and TRBJ2-1, the full variable domain is GAGVSQTPSNKVTEKGKYVELRCDPISGHTALYWYRQSLGQGPEFLIYFQGTGAADDSGLPNDRFFAVRPEGSVSTLKIQRTERGDSAVYLCASSLMGTSNNEQFFGPGTRLTVL.

This clonotype was counted a few times. The chain joins TRBV12-3 or TRBV12-4 to TRBJ2-5; 7 positions match TRBD2. The CDR3 is 15 amino acids. V dropped 4 bases and J dropped 1; count of bases not matched to a gene: 6. The DNA of the CDR3 is TGTGCCAGCAGTTCAATAGCGGGTTTCCAAGAGACCCAGTACTTC. Protein sequence: CASSSIAGFQETQYF.

In its sample, this clonotype was seen a few times. The genes are TRBV15 and TRBJ2-3, with 14 positions matching TRBD2. This CDR3 is built from 16 residues. Trimming removed 7 bases from V and 1 base from J; junction bases left unmatched: 4. CDR1 and CDR2 from the germline V gene are LNHNV and YYDKDF (reference sequence). Here the CDR3 DNA reads TGTGCCACCAATCCGGGACTAGCGGGAGGCACAGATACGCAGTATTTT. This gives the protein CATNPGLAGGTDTQYF.

The chain recombines TRBV6-1 with TRBJ2-3, with D perhaps TRBD2 (6 bases). The germline CDR1 and CDR2 sequences are MNHNS and SASEGT. The V gene lost 1 base and the J gene lost 5 bases, with 10 bases spanning the gap. The CDR3 has 14 amino acids. DNA of the CDR3: TGTGCCAGCAGTGAAGTTAGCGGCGGAGATACGCAGTATTTT. It yields the protein CASSEVSGGDTQYF.

The V and J genes are TRBV28 and TRBJ2-7, with 8 bases fitting TRBD1. The trim removed 6 bases at V and 1 base at J, leaving 8 bases unmatched. This CDR3 spans 15 amino acids. Germline V gene sequence: CDR1 MDHEN, CDR2 SYDVKM. The CDR3 coding sequence is TGTGCCAGCAGGGACCAAGGACAGGGATCCTACGAGCAGTACTTC. Translating gives CASRDQGQGSYEQYF. Drawing the rest from reference TRBV28 and TRBJ2-7, the complete variable domain is DVKVTQSSRYLVKRTGEKVFLECVQDMDHENMFWYRQDPGLGLRLIYFSYDVKMKEKGDIPEGYSVSREKKERFSLILESASTNQTSMYLCASRDQGQGSYEQYFGPGTRLTVT.

The gene calls are TRBV2 and TRBJ1-2; perhaps TRBD1 as D (6 bases). The CDR3 runs 14 residues. CDR1 and CDR2 (germline): SNHLY, FYNNEI. V was shortened by 0 bases and J by 7 bases, with 12 bases between the two germline ends. The CDR3 loop is CASSEAHWTVGYTF. CDR3 coding DNA: TGTGCCAGCAGTGAAGCGCACTGGACAGTTGGCTACACCTTC.

The CDR3 reads CSATRPHTGELFF. The CDR3 DNA sequence: TGCAGTGCTACTAGGCCCCACACCGGGGAGCTGTTTTTT. V is TRBV20-1 and J is TRBJ2-2; D call uncertain. Trimming shortened V by 4 bases and J by 3 bases, and 9 bases separated the two germline ends. There are 13 residues in the CDR3. CDR1 is DFQATT, CDR2 SNEGSKA, per germline (reference sequence).

The chain couples TRBV14 to TRBJ1-5; D gene ambiguous. The ends were cut back, 1 base at V and 6 bases at J, with 16 bases in the middle. Germline-derived CDR1 and CDR2 are SGHDN and FVKESK. The CDR3 runs 16 residues. In DNA form, the CDR3 reads TGTGCCAGCAGCCAAGTCTATCGAACAATCGGTCAGCCCCAGCATTTT. This sequence encodes CASSQVYRTIGQPQHF. Full variable domain (outside the CDR3, taken from reference TRBV14 and TRBJ1-5): EAGVTQFPSHSVIEKGQTVTLRCDPISGHDNLYWYRRVMGKEIKFLLHFVKESKQDESGMPNNRFLAERTGGTYSTLKVQPAELEDSGVYFCASSQVYRTIGQPQHFGDGTRLSIL.